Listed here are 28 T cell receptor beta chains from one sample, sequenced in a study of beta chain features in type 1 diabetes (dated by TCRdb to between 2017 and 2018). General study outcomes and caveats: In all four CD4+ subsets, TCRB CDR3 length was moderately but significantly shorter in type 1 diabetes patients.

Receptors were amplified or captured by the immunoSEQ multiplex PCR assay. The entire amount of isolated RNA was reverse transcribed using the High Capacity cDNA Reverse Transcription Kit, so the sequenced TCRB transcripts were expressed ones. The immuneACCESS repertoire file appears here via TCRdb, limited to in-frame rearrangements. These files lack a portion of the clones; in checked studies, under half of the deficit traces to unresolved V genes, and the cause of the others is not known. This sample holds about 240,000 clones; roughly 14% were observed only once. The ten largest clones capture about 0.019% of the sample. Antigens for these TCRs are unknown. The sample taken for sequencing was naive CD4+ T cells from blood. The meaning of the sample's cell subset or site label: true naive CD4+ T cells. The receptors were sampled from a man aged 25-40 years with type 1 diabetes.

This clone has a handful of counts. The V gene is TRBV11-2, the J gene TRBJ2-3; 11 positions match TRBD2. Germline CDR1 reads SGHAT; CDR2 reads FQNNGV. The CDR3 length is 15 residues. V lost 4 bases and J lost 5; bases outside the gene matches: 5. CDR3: CASSSSGRRVDTQYF. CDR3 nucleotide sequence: TGTGCCAGCAGCTCTAGCGGGAGGAGGGTAGATACGCAGTATTTT.

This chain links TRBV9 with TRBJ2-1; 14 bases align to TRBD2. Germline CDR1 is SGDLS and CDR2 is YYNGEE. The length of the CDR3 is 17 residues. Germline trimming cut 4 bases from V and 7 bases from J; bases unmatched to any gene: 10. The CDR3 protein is CASSTGLAGDHRNEQFF. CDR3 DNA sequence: TGTGCCAGCAGCACGGGACTAGCGGGAGATCATAGAAATGAGCAGTTCTTC.

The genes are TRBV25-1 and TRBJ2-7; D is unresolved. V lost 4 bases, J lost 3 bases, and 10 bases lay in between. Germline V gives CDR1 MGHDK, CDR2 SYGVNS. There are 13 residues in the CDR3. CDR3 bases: TGTGCCAGCAGTGGCCGGGTCCTCTACGAGCAGTACTTC. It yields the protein CASSGRVLYEQYF.

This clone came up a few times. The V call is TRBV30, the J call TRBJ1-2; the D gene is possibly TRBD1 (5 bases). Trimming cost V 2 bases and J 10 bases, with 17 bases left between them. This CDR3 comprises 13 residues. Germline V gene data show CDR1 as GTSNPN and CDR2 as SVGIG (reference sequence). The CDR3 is CAWSTGTDVDYTF. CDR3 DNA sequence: TGTGCCTGGAGTACCGGGACTGACGTAGACTACACCTTC. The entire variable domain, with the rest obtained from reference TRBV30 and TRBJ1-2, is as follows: SQTIHQWPATLVQPVGSPLSLECTVEGTSNPNLYWYRQAAGRGLQLLFYSVGIGQISSEVPQNLSASRPQDRQFILSSKKLLLSDSGFYLCAWSTGTDVDYTFGSGTRLTVV.

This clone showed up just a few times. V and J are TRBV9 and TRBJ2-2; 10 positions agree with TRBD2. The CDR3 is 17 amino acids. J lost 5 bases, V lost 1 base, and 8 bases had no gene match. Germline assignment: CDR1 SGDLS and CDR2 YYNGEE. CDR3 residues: CASSVSGREPPTGELFF. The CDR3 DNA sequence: TGTGCCAGCAGCGTAAGCGGGAGGGAGCCCCCGACCGGGGAGCTGTTTTTT.

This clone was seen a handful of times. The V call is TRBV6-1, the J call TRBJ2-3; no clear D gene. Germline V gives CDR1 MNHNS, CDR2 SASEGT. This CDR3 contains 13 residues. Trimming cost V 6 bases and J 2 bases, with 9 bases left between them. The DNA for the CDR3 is TGTGCCAGCAGGGCCCACCTCACAGATACGCAGTATTTT. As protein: CASRAHLTDTQYF.

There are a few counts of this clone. CDR3: CASTWDRVTDTQYF. The CDR3 region has the DNA TGTGCCAGCACCTGGGACAGAGTCACAGATACGCAGTATTTT. V usage is TRBV5-6 and J usage is TRBJ2-3, with 7 positions matching TRBD1. The germline CDR1 and CDR2 sequences are SGHDT and YYEEEE. V lost 6 bases, J lost 2 bases, and 6 bases stayed unmatched. This CDR3 region has 14 residues. The full variable domain, with the rest looked up from reference TRBV5-6 and TRBJ2-3, is DAGVTQSPTHLIKTRGQQVTLRCSPKSGHDTVSWYQQALGQGPQFIFQYYEEEERQRGNFPDRFSGHQFPNYSSELNVNALLLGDSALYLCASTWDRVTDTQYFGPGTRLTVL.

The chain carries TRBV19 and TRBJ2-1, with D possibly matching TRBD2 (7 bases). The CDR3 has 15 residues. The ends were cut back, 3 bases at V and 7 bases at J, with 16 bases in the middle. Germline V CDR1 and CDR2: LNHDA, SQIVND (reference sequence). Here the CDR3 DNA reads TGTGCCAGTAGTATTGAGGGGGGGCCTCTTAATGAGCAGTTCTTC. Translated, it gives CASSIEGGPLNEQFF.

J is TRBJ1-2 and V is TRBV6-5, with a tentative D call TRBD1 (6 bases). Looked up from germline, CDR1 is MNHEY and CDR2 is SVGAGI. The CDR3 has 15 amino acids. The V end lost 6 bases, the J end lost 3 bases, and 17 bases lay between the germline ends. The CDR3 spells CASRRAGGADYGYTF. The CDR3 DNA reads TGTGCCAGCAGGAGGGCGGGGGGCGCTGACTATGGCTACACCTTC.

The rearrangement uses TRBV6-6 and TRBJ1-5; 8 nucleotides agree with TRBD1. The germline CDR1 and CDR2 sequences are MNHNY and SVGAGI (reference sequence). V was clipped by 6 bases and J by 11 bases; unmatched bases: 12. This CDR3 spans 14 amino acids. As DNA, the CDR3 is TGTGCCAGCAGCTTCTCCGGGACAGGCTCGGCCCAGCATTTT. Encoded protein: CASSFSGTGSAQHF.

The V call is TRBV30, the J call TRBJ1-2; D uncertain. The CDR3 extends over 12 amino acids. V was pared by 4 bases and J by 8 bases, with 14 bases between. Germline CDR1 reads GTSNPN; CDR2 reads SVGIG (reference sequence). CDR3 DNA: TGTGCCTGGAAACCAGTGTCGTCAGGCTACACCTTC. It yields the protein CAWKPVSSGYTF.

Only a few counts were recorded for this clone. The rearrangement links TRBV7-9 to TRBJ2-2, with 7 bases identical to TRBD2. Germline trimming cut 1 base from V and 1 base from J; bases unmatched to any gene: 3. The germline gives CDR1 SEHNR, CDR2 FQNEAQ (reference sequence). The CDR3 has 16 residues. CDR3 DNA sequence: TGTGCCAGCAGCTTAGTTGCGGGAGTGAACACCGGGGAGCTGTTTTTT. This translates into CASSLVAGVNTGELFF.

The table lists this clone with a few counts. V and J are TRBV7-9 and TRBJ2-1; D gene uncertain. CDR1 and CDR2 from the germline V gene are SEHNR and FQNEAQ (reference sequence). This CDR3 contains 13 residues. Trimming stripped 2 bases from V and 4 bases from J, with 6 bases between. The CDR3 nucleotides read TGTGCCAGCAGCTTAACAGAGTACAATGAGCAGTTCTTC. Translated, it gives CASSLTEYNEQFF.

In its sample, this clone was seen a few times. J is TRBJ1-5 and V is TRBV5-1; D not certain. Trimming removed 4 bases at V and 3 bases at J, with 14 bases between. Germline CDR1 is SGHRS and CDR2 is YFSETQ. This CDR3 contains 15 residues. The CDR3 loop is CASSPSGGFNQPQHF. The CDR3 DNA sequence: TGCGCCAGCAGCCCGAGCGGAGGTTTCAATCAGCCCCAGCATTTT.

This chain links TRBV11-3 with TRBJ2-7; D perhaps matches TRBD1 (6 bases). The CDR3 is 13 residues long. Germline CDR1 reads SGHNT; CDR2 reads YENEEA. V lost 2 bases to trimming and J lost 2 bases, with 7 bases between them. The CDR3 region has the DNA TGTGCCAGCAGCTTAACAGGGACCTACGAGCAGTACTTC. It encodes CASSLTGTYEQYF.

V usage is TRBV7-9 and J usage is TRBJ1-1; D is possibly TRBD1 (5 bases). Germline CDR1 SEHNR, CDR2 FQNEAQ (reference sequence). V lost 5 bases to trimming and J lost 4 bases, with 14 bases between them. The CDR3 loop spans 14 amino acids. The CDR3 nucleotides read TGTGCCAGCAGCCTATCCTCGGGGGGCACTGAAGCTTTCTTT. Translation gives CASSLSSGGTEAFF.

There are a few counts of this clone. The CDR3 here is CASSLGRESSGNTIYF. Written as DNA, the CDR3 is TGCGCCAGCAGCTTGGGACGGGAGAGCTCTGGAAACACCATATATTTT. The gene calls are TRBV5-1 and TRBJ1-3, with D uncertain. CDR3 length equals 16 residues. V was clipped by 0 bases and J by 0 bases, with 10 bases between them. From germline, CDR1 is SGHRS and CDR2 YFSETQ.

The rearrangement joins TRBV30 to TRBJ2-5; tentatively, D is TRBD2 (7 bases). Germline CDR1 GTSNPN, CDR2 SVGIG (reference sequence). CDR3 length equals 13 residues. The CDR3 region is CAWDGGRGETQYF. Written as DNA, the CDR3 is TGTGCTTGGGACGGGGGGAGGGGGGAGACCCAGTACTTC.

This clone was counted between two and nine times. CDR3 nucleotides: TGCGCCAGCAGGCGACTGGATACCCAAGAGACCCAGTACTTC. As protein: CASRRLDTQETQYF. The chain combines TRBV5-1 with TRBJ2-5; D gene uncertain. V lost 5 bases to trimming and J lost 1 base, with 12 bases between them. Germline V gives CDR1 SGHRS, CDR2 YFSETQ. The CDR3 contains 14 residues.

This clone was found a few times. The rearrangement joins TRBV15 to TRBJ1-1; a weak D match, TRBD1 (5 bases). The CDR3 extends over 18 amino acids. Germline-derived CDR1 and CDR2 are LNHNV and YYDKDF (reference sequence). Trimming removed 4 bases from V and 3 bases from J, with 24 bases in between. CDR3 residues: CATSILGGRGYVYTEAFF. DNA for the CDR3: TGTGCCACCAGCATCCTCGGGGGGAGGGGATATGTCTACACTGAAGCTTTCTTT. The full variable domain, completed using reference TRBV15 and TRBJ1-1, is DAMVIQNPRYQVTQFGKPVTLSCSQTLNHNVMYWYQQKSSQAPKLLFHYYDKDFNNEADTPDNFQSRRPNTSFCFLDIRSPGLGDTAMYLCATSILGGRGYVYTEAFFGQGTRLTVV.

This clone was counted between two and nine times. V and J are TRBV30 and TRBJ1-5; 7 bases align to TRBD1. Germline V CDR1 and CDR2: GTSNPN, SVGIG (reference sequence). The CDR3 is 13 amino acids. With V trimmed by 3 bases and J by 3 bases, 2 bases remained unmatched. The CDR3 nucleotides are TGTGCCTGGAGGGGACAGCACAATCAGCCCCAGCATTTT. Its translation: CAWRGQHNQPQHF.

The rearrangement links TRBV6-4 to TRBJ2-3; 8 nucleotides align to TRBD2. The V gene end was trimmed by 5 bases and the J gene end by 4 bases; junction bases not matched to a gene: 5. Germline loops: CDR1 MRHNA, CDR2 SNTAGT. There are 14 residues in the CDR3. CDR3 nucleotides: TGTGCCAGCAGTAGCGGGAGCTCATCAGATACGCAGTATTTT. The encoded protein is CASSSGSSSDTQYF.

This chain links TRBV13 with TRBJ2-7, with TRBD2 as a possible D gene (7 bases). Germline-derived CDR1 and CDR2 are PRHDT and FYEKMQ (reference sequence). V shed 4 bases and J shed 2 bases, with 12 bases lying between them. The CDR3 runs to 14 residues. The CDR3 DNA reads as TGTGCCAGCAGCTCCCGGGGGGCCCCCTACGAGCAGTACTTC. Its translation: CASSSRGAPYEQYF. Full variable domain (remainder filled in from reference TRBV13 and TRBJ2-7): AAGVIQSPRHLIKEKRETATLKCYPIPRHDTVYWYQQGPGQDPQFLISFYEKMQSDKGSIPDRFSAQQFSDYHSELNMSSLELGDSALYFCASSSRGAPYEQYFGPGTRLTVT.

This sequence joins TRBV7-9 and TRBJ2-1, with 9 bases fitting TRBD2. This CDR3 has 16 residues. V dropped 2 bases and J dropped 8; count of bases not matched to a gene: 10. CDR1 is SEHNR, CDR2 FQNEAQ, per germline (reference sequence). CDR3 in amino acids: CASSLSGGRAIDEQFF. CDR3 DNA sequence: TGTGCCAGCAGCTTATCAGGCGGGAGGGCCATCGATGAGCAGTTCTTC.

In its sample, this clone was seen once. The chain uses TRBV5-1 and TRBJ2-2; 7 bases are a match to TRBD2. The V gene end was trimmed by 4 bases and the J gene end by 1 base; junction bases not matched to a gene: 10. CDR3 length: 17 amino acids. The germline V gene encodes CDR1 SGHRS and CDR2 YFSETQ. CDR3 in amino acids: CASSRTIAGGNTGELFF. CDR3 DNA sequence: TGCGCCAGCAGCCGGACCATAGCGGGTGGGAACACCGGGGAGCTGTTTTTT.

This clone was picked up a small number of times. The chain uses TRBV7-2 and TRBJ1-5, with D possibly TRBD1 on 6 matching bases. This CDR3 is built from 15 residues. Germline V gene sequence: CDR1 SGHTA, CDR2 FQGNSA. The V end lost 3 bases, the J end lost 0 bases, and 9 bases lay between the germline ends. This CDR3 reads CASSLSTGSNQPQHF. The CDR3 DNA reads TGTGCCAGCAGCTTGTCGACAGGTAGCAATCAGCCCCAGCATTTT.

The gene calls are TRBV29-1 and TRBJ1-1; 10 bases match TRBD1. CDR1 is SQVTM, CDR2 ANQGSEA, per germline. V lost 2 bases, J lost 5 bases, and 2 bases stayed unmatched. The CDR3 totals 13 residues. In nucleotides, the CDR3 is TGCAGCGTTGAACAGGACAGGGGGACTGAAGCTTTCTTT. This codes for CSVEQDRGTEAFF.

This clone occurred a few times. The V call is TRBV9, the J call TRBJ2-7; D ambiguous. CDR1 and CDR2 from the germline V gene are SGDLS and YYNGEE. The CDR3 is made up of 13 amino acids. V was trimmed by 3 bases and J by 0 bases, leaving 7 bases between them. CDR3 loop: CASSDEASYEQYF. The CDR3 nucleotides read TGTGCCAGCAGCGATGAGGCCTCCTACGAGCAGTACTTC.